This T cell receptor (beta chain) originates from a study of T cell clonotyping in hematopoietic cell transplantation (dated by TCRdb to the early 2020s). Describing the broader study: A total of roughly 130 blood samples were collected in the study from roughly 32 consecutive transplant recipients and their related donors. Patients were recruited between 2015 and January 2017 and followed until late 2020 or death.

Regarding this clone: Its antigen specificity is not known. Base qualities were left out, and no much larger clone turns up one base away.

Here is what the overall study found, with its caveats: Broader TCR repertoire diversity after transplant was predicted by Inverse Simpson Index values from donors and from recipients before transplant. The sample size was limited and the cells went unsorted, which meant the CD4 and CD8 repertoire contributions could not be told apart. Just a small fraction of recipient repertoires overlapped with donor repertoires, and more than 97% appeared de novo at the given depth. After transplant, TCR diversity in recipients dropped, and pathologically expanded clonotypes climbed progressively between day 30 and day 180.

The germline V gene encodes CDR1 MGHRA and CDR2 YSYEKL. From its cysteine to its phenylalanine, the CDR3 spans 14 amino acids. Here the CDR3 DNA is all that survives: 42 bases in frame from base 1. V loses 5 bases of germline sequence and J loses 1 base, and the interval between the two ends is 11 bases. The immunoSEQ assay, a bias-controlled multiplex PCR using V- and J-specific primers, was used to amplify TCR beta CDR3 regions from genomic DNA. A proprietary barcode and Illumina adapter sequences were added to the CDR3 amplicons in a second PCR step. An Illumina MiSeq instrument was used for sequencing of the CDR3 libraries. The original pipeline was this. Export and quality control were done with immunoSEQ Analyzer 3.0, while downstream analyses used R Bioconductor and Immunarch. Only productive rearrangements in the normalized downsampled data set were used to calculate repertoire metrics. Clonotypes larger than 5 templates in the normalized cohort were defined as pathologically expanded. Repertoire diversity was measured with the Inverse Simpson Index. To capture all clonotypes, CMV-specificity analyses were performed on the non-normalized data set. TCRdb obtained this table from immuneACCESS and retained in-frame rearrangements with V and J assigned. These tables miss some clones; where compared with another copy, unresolved V genes account for less than half of the shortfall, and the remainder is unexplained. Clonal size and the V and J genes are those of that table, whereas D and trimming came from the DNA. This sample holds approximately 70,000 clones; 94% were observed only once. Together, the top ten hold around 1.6% of the sample.

Blood samples for TCR beta sequencing were provided by related transplant donors. Nuclei Lysis Solution was used to extract genomic DNA from fresh or cryopreserved unfractionated peripheral blood mononuclear cells. The rearranged segments are TRBV4-1 and TRBJ2-5, with no confident D gene call. The sequencing input was peripheral blood mononuclear cells. This sequence was found in a man in his forties or fifties in good health. Some clones in this sample may be carry-over from other donors' samples. CDR3 protein: CASSSLNIQETQYF. The base sequence is TGCGCCAGCAGCTCACTTAACATCCAAGAGACCCAGTACTTC.